This T cell receptor (beta chain) was retrieved from a study of cytomegalovirus exposure and HLA in healthy donors. Study results and caveats: HLA restriction was apparent for most CMV-associated TCR beta chains in a later analysis.

A remark on this clone: Its target is unknown.

13 Jbeta primers and 60 Vbeta primers were used for the PCR. The protocol was immunoSEQ multiplex PCR, while the TCRdb copy is restricted to in-frame clones and leaves out a portion. The sample consists of 100,000 to 140,000 clones, 82% of them appearing once. V gave up 0 bases and J gave up 7 bases, with 13 bases separating them. The CDR3 spans 14 residues. The germline gives CDR1 LNHNV, CDR2 YYDKDF (reference sequence). Source material: PBMCs. This rearrangement joins TRBV15 to TRBJ2-7; D is uncertain. This sequence was found in a man in his thirties or forties in good health and CMV-seropositive. In DNA, the CDR3 is TGTGCCACCAGCAGAGATCTATATACCGGGGAGCAGTACTTC. As protein: CATSRDLYTGEQYF.